The 32 T cell receptor beta chains below come from one sample, sequenced in a study of cytomegalovirus exposure and HLA in healthy donors (dated 2017 in TCRdb). Library construction relied on the immunoSEQ multiplex PCR assay. For the multiplex PCR, a mixture combining 60 forward primers for TCR Vbeta segments and 13 reverse primers for TCR Jbeta segments was used. As stored in TCRdb, this immuneACCESS dataset retains in-frame rearrangements with V and J assigned. A fraction of the clones does not appear; measured against another copy, unresolved V genes explain less than half of the discrepancy, and the remainder lacks a known reason. The sample records 150,000 to 200,000 clones, just under 80% of which are singletons. The ten largest clones add up to 4.5% to 7.5% of the sample. The specimen sequenced was PBMCs. These receptors came from a woman younger than 45 in good health and CMV-seropositive.

This chain links TRBV20-1 with TRBJ1-1, with unresolved D. V gave up 1 base and J gave up 8 bases, with 5 bases separating them. This CDR3 has 10 amino acids. CDR1 is DFQATT and CDR2 is SNEGSKA in the germline V gene (reference sequence). The CDR3 DNA sequence: TGCAGTGCTAGAGTCATCGAAGCTTTCTTT. Translation: CSARVIEAFF.

The chain links TRBV4-3 to TRBJ2-3; tentatively, D is TRBD2 (5 bases). V lost 4 bases and J lost 0, with 14 bases in between. The CDR3 covers 16 residues. CDR1 and CDR2 from the germline V gene are LGHNA and YSLEER. This CDR3 is CASSRGDLSSTDTQYF. The CDR3 coding sequence is TGCGCCAGCAGCCGGGGAGACCTCTCTAGCACAGATACGCAGTATTTT.

The chain couples TRBV7-9 to TRBJ1-2; TRBD1 agrees at 9 bases. The CDR3 runs 15 residues. J was trimmed by 6 bases and V by 4 bases; bases with no gene match: 9. Germline V lookup: CDR1 SEHNR, CDR2 FQNEAQ (reference sequence). CDR3 in amino acids: CASSSPGQGINGYTF. The CDR3 DNA reads TGTGCCAGCAGCTCTCCGGGACAGGGTATTAATGGCTACACCTTC.

This clone was picked up a small number of times. V usage is TRBV9 and J usage is TRBJ2-2; a possible D gene is TRBD2 (5 bases). Germline-derived CDR1 and CDR2 are SGDLS and YYNGEE. V was pared by 3 bases and J by 2 bases, with 20 bases between. The CDR3 covers 18 residues. CDR3 amino acids: CASSGRRRLPTNTGELFF. CDR3 nucleotide sequence: TGTGCCAGCAGCGGGCGGAGGCGCCTCCCTACTAACACCGGGGAGCTGTTTTTT.

The V call is TRBV11-2, the J call TRBJ2-7; 7 positions agree with TRBD1. The V segment lost 4 bases and the J segment 1 base; nucleotides outside the gene matches: 7. From germline, CDR1 is SGHAT and CDR2 FQNNGV. The CDR3 totals 15 residues. CDR3 sequence reads: CASSWDSLLSYEQYF. The CDR3 nucleotides read TGTGCCAGCAGCTGGGACAGCCTATTGTCCTACGAGCAGTACTTC.

The rearrangement joins TRBV5-1 to TRBJ1-1; 7 bases are shared with TRBD1. Losses at the gene ends were 1 base for V and 6 bases for J; bases not matched to a gene: 18. Germline CDR1 is SGHRS and CDR2 is YFSETQ. This CDR3 contains 18 residues. The CDR3: CASSLMPLGGRGQAEAFF. CDR3 DNA sequence: TGCGCCAGCAGCTTGATGCCGTTGGGGGGCCGCGGACAGGCTGAAGCTTTCTTT.

The rearrangement links TRBV5-1 to TRBJ1-4; 8 bases map to TRBD1. V trimming: 9 bases; J trimming: 7 bases; junction bases outside the gene matches: 8. CDR3 length equals 13 residues. The germline gives CDR1 SGHRS, CDR2 YFSETQ. CDR3 in DNA: TGCGCCACCAGACAGGGGAGCGGTGAAAAACTGTTTTTT. Translating it yields CATRQGSGEKLFF.

The table lists this clone with a few counts. The rearrangement links TRBV6-1 to TRBJ1-6; the D gene is possibly TRBD1 (6 bases). Looked up from germline, CDR1 is MNHNS and CDR2 is SASEGT. This CDR3 has 16 residues. With 2 bases removed from V and 9 bases from J, the gap between germline ends came to 17 bases. The DNA of the CDR3 is TGTGCCAGCAGTGAATTGGAGACAGGTCGCAGTTCACCCCTCCACTTT. It translates to CASSELETGRSSPLHF.

The chain couples TRBV18 to TRBJ1-3, with 9 bases lining up with TRBD1. Per the germline V gene, CDR1 is KGHSH and CDR2 is LQKENI. V shed 3 bases, J shed 5 bases, and the junction held 2 bases outside the gene matches. The CDR3 is made up of 14 amino acids. CDR3 DNA sequence: TGTGCCAGCTCACCCGGGACAGGGAGAAACACCATATATTTT. Encoded protein: CASSPGTGRNTIYF.

With respect to this clone: Other DNA sequences in this specimen translate into the identical CDR3. The V gene is TRBV5-8, the J gene TRBJ1-5, with 7 bases fitting TRBD1. The trim removed 3 bases at V and 7 bases at J, leaving 7 bases unmatched. Per the germline V gene, CDR1 is SGHTS and CDR2 is YDEGEE. The length of the CDR3 is 14 residues. The chain's CDR3 is CASSSRTGNQPQHF. The CDR3 nucleotides read TGTGCCAGCAGCTCCCGGACAGGTAACCAGCCCCAGCATTTT.

This sequence joins TRBV14 and TRBJ2-1; tentative D call: TRBD1 (5 bases). CDR3 length equals 13 residues. V lost 0 bases to trimming and J lost 7 bases, with 7 bases between them. Per germline, CDR1 SGHDN and CDR2 FVKESK. The CDR3 DNA is TGTGCCAGCAGCCAAGACAGGGTGAATGAGCAGTTCTTC. Protein product: CASSQDRVNEQFF.

The V gene is TRBV7-6, the J gene TRBJ2-7; 7 bases line up with TRBD2. The germline CDR1 and CDR2 sequences are SGHVS and FNYEAQ. The CDR3 runs to 15 residues. With 5 bases clipped from V and 4 bases from J, the junction kept 11 bases outside the gene matches. The CDR3 here is CASSLTSSVVYEQYF. In DNA form, the CDR3 reads TGTGCCAGCAGCCTGACTAGCTCTGTGGTGTACGAGCAGTACTTC. The whole variable domain, remainder taken from reference TRBV7-6 and TRBJ2-7, is GAGVSQSPRYKVTKRGQDVALRCDPISGHVSLYWYRQALGQGPEFLTYFNYEAQQDKSGLPNDRFSAERPEGSISTLTIQRTEQRDSAMYRCASSLTSSVVYEQYFGPGTRLTVT.

V is TRBV7-9 and J is TRBJ1-4; 9 positions match TRBD1. Germline CDR1 SEHNR, CDR2 FQNEAQ (reference sequence). V was clipped by 11 bases and J by 2 bases; unmatched bases: 15. This CDR3 region has 17 residues. The CDR3 sequence is CAGAAGDREGTNEKLFF. In nucleotides, the CDR3 is TGTGCCGGAGCAGCAGGGGACAGGGAGGGTACTAATGAAAAACTGTTTTTT.

V usage is TRBV5-4 and J usage is TRBJ2-1; TRBD1 aligns across 7 bases. The CDR3 runs to 14 residues. The V segment lost 5 bases and the J segment 4 bases; nucleotides outside the gene matches: 6. The germline V gene has CDR1 SGHNT and CDR2 YYREEE (reference sequence). CDR3 sequence (DNA): TGTGCCAGCAGGAAAGGGACAGAGTACAATGAGCAGTTCTTC. This sequence encodes CASRKGTEYNEQFF.

V is TRBV27 and J is TRBJ2-1; 9 bases fit TRBD1. J lost 6 bases, V lost 10 bases, and 10 bases had no gene match. The CDR3 has 14 amino acids. Germline assignment: CDR1 MNHEY and CDR2 SMNVEV (reference sequence). CDR3 in DNA: TGTGCCACCAGCTCCGGGACAGGGTTCAATGAGCAGTTCTTC. It is translated as CATSSGTGFNEQFF.

The chain recombines TRBV5-1 with TRBJ2-7; D possibly corresponds to TRBD2 (5 bases). The CDR3 is made up of 14 amino acids. Germline V gene sequence: CDR1 SGHRS, CDR2 YFSETQ. V gave up 2 bases and J gave up 5 bases, with 14 bases separating them. CDR3 sequence: CASSFAGNADEQYF. The CDR3, as DNA: TGCGCCAGCAGCTTCGCCGGGAACGCGGACGAGCAGTACTTC.

The V call is TRBV4-1, the J call TRBJ2-5; no firm D call. The CDR3 spans 15 residues. The germline CDR1 and CDR2 sequences are MGHRA and YSYEKL. Trimming removed 1 base at V and 3 bases at J, with 12 bases between. Written as DNA, the CDR3 is TGCGCCAGCAGCCAAGGGTTTCCGGAGAAAGAGACCCAGTACTTC. It is translated as CASSQGFPEKETQYF.

The chain has TRBV4-2 and TRBJ2-1; possible D gene TRBD1, 6 bases. Trimming removed 0 bases from V and 7 bases from J, with 13 bases in between. Germline-derived CDR1 and CDR2 are LGHNA and YNFKEQ. The CDR3 loop spans 15 amino acids. This CDR3 is CASSQDMGAGNEQFF. DNA for the CDR3: TGTGCCAGCAGCCAAGATATGGGGGCGGGTAATGAGCAGTTCTTC.

V gene TRBV7-9 combines with J gene TRBJ2-5, with D perhaps matching TRBD2 (6 bases). The assigned J gene may be wrong: the sequence end matches TRBJ2-7 better. Germline V CDR1 and CDR2: SEHNR, FQNEAQ (reference sequence). The CDR3 runs to 15 residues. Here the CDR3 DNA reads TGTGCCAGCAGCTCAAGACTAGTTCCCCCTTACGAGCAGTACTTC. Protein product: CASSSRLVPPYEQYF.

The chain joins TRBV5-5 to TRBJ1-1; D call uncertain. CDR1 SGHKS and CDR2 YYEKEE come from the germline V gene (reference sequence). Between the trimmed V and J ends, which lost 0 bases and 1 base, there was a span of 7 bases. This CDR3 is built from 14 residues. The CDR3 sequence: CASSLVAGNTEAFF. The CDR3 DNA follows: TGTGCCAGCAGCTTGGTAGCGGGGAACACTGAAGCTTTCTTT.

The chain is built from TRBV6-1 and TRBJ2-2; D perhaps matches TRBD1 (6 bases). Germline assignment: CDR1 MNHNS and CDR2 SASEGT. There are 14 residues in the CDR3. V dropped 7 bases and J dropped 6 bases, with 15 bases sitting between them. DNA of the CDR3: TGTGCCAGCATAAGGGGGAGTCGTTCCGGGGAGCTGTTTTTT. It codes for CASIRGSRSGELFF.

This chain uses TRBV4-1 with TRBJ2-1; 7 bases map to TRBD1. The CDR3 loop spans 19 amino acids. The trim removed 1 base at V and 7 bases at J, leaving 19 bases unmatched. Per germline, CDR1 MGHRA and CDR2 YSYEKL. CDR3 residues: CASSQGGSSRGRVLNEQFF. The CDR3, as DNA: TGCGCCAGCAGCCAAGGGGGGTCGAGTAGGGGGCGGGTGTTAAATGAGCAGTTCTTC.

The J gene is TRBJ2-2, the V gene TRBV7-9; D unresolved. The germline V and J ends were trimmed by 6 bases and 3 bases, with 8 bases remaining between them. This CDR3 contains 13 residues. The germline gives CDR1 SEHNR, CDR2 FQNEAQ (reference sequence). DNA of the CDR3: TGTGCCAGCAGACCACATCACACCGGGGAGCTGTTTTTT. Protein sequence: CASRPHHTGELFF. The whole variable domain, remainder taken from reference TRBV7-9 and TRBJ2-2, is DTGVSQNPRHKITKRGQNVTFRCDPISEHNRLYWYRQTLGQGPEFLTYFQNEAQLEKSRLLSDRFSAERPKGSFSTLEIQRTEQGDSAMYLCASRPHHTGELFFGEGSRLTVL.

CDR3 residues: CASSVTIRGEAFF. The CDR3 coding sequence is TGTGCCAGCAGTGTGACGATAAGGGGGGAAGCTTTCTTT. The chain recombines TRBV2 with TRBJ1-1; maybe TRBD1 (6 bases). V lost 4 bases and J lost 8, with 14 bases in between. The CDR3 runs 13 residues. Germline-derived CDR1 and CDR2 are SNHLY and FYNNEI. The whole variable domain, remainder taken from reference TRBV2 and TRBJ1-1, is EPEVTQTPSHQVTQMGQEVILRCVPISNHLYFYWYRQILGQKVEFLVSFYNNEISEKSEIFDDQFSVERPDGSNFTLKIRSTKLEDSAMYFCASSVTIRGEAFFGQGTRLTVV.

This clone was recorded a few times. The V and J genes are TRBV7-4 and TRBJ2-5; 7 positions agree with TRBD1. The germline CDR1 and CDR2 sequences are SGHVT and SQSDAQ. This CDR3 is 18 amino acids long. The V and J ends lost 6 bases and 5 bases, in that order; junction bases with no gene match: 21. The CDR3 sequence: CASSSSPRQGRSGETQYF. CDR3 nucleotides: TGTGCCAGCAGTTCCAGCCCCAGACAGGGAAGGTCGGGGGAGACCCAGTACTTC.

This clone appeared a few times. The chain uses TRBV7-9 and TRBJ1-1; 7 bases map to TRBD1. The CDR3 extends over 13 amino acids. The V segment lost 4 bases and the J segment 3 bases; nucleotides outside the gene matches: 2. The germline CDR1 and CDR2 sequences are SEHNR and FQNEAQ (reference sequence). The CDR3: CASSYTGDTEAFF. CDR3 in DNA: TGTGCCAGCAGCTATACAGGGGACACTGAAGCTTTCTTT.

The chain is built from TRBV2 and TRBJ2-2; D is unclear. This CDR3 has 11 residues. Germline CDR1 and CDR2: SNHLY and FYNNEI. The V gene lost 9 bases and the J gene lost 10 bases, with 12 bases spanning the gap. The CDR3 reads CARLTHPELFF. The CDR3 region has the DNA TGTGCCAGACTAACCCACCCGGAGCTGTTTTTT. The full variable domain, rest sourced from reference TRBV2 and TRBJ2-2, is EPEVTQTPSHQVTQMGQEVILRCVPISNHLYFYWYRQILGQKVEFLVSFYNNEISEKSEIFDDQFSVERPDGSNFTLKIRSTKLEDSAMYFCARLTHPELFFGEGSRLTVL.

The rearrangement joins TRBV10-3 to TRBJ2-2; 9 nucleotides match TRBD1. The CDR3 has 15 amino acids. After removal of 8 bases from V and 4 bases from J, the junction contained 8 bases not matched to a gene. Germline V lookup: CDR1 ENHRY, CDR2 SYGVKD. CDR3 in DNA: TGTGCCATCGAGGGGGCGACAGGGGGCACCGGGGAGCTGTTTTTT. Its protein is CAIEGATGGTGELFF.

The DNA of the CDR3 is TGCGCCAGCAGGGTGGGGCGGTCAGGCCCCCAGCATTTT. It is translated as CASRVGRSGPQHF. V usage is TRBV10-2 and J usage is TRBJ1-5, with TRBD1 as a possible D gene (5 bases). V was pared by 6 bases and J by 10 bases, with 16 bases between. CDR1 and CDR2 (germline): WSHSY, SAAADI. The CDR3 length is 13 residues.

This rearrangement joins TRBV10-2 to TRBJ2-3; 10 bases fit TRBD2. With V trimmed by 5 bases and J by 2 bases, 7 bases remained unmatched. The CDR3 has 16 amino acids. Per the germline V gene, CDR1 is WSHSY and CDR2 is SAAADI. The CDR3 loop is CASSLSGRSNTDTQYF. The CDR3 DNA is TGCGCCAGCAGTCTTAGCGGGAGGAGTAACACAGATACGCAGTATTTT.

The chain employs TRBV19 and TRBJ1-5; D unclear. V dropped 6 bases and J dropped 4 bases, with 16 bases sitting between them. Germline CDR1 is LNHDA and CDR2 is SQIVND (reference sequence). This CDR3 comprises 15 residues. CDR3 nucleotides: TGTGCCAGTAGAAGGCAGGCCAAGCAAAATCAGCCCCAGCATTTT. Its translation is CASRRQAKQNQPQHF.

CDR3 sequence (DNA): TGTGCCAGTAGGGGACTAGCGGGAACCTACGAGCAGTACTTC. Translated: CASRGLAGTYEQYF. The gene calls are TRBV28 and TRBJ2-7, with 13 bases matching TRBD2. Germline CDR1 and CDR2: MDHEN and SYDVKM. J was trimmed by 2 bases and V by 9 bases; bases with no gene match: 4. The CDR3 sequence is 14 residues long.